This T cell receptor (beta chain) was retrieved from a study of human T cells and chemical hapten exposure (TCRdb year 2021). In the study overall: For sensitization, 2% DPC in acetone was applied to an approximately 2 cm by approximately 2 cm area of upper inner arm skin. Weekly therapeutic DPC doses were additionally applied to the scalp of patients throughout the approximately 24-week study period. Patch testing was done on the upper back using Finn chambers containing 0.01% DPC, and results were scored after 6 days according to International Contact Dermatitis Research Group standards. Most of the patients in the cohort were female, and the cohort covered alopecia areata with under or over 50% scalp involvement, alopecia totalis and alopecia universalis. Libraries were pooled for sequencing, and per-sample TCR yields varied mainly because of small differences in library volumes within the pool. This study followed changes in the peripheral blood TCR repertoire in vivo during primary and secondary sensitization of alopecia patients to the hapten diphenylcyclopropenone (DPC). Blood samples were taken from patients before sensitization (week 0) and at 2, 6 and about 24 weeks after DPC sensitization. Approximately 28 alopecia patients provided blood for TCR sequencing at one to four time points (pre-sensitization, 2, 6 and 24 weeks).

The germline V gene (reference sequence) yields MNHEY for CDR1 and SMNVEV for CDR2. Deletion took 4 bases off V and 2 bases off J, with a span of 11 bases between the germline ends. From the cysteine up to the phenylalanine, the CDR3 has a length of 14 residues. Solely the CDR3 DNA is kept, with 42 bases framed from the first base. This clonotype was detected many times. Its antigen is still unknown. Base qualities are missing; no much larger clone stands one base away. The library relied on RACE. The data were produced on a NextSeq 500. During library preparation, unique molecular identifiers were attached to individual cDNA molecules so that TCRs could be counted quantitatively and reproducibly. Each blood RNA sample was used to sequence both TCR alpha and TCR beta chains. In the original analysis: Samples had a median of approximately 93,000 TCRs, with a range from roughly 23,224 to 700,000. V, J and CDR3 annotation of the TCR reads was carried out using the Decombinator software suite. For the PS versus PT1 abundance plots, all samples were subsampled to the same number of TCRs (28,000). Expanded TCRs were defined as absent before sensitization and observed at least eight times at the 2-week time point. TCRdb handled the public reads itself, with Q25 trimming in fastp and clone calling in MiXCR, and kept productive beta chains. Here each entry gathers all rows of one CDR3 protein and keeps the most common genes and DNA. TCRdb, not the original authors, processed these V and J calls. Present in this sample are about 160,000 distinct CDR3 sequences, around a quarter of which were seen just once. The top ten constitute about 2% of the sample.

The time point label here, explained by the study, means: patch test 3, about 24 weeks after DPC sensitization. This sample's treatment or condition label indicates: therapeutic diphenylcyclopropenone sensitization with weekly scalp DPC. At each patch-test visit, blood was drawn before the patch test was applied. To be eligible, patients had to be aged 18 to 70, diagnosed with alopecia and judged suitable for DPC therapy, while pregnant patients were excluded. Unfractionated whole blood was collected in Tempus Blood RNA tubes, and total RNA was extracted from that blood. Overall study outcomes, separate from this receptor: The number of TCRs above 1 in 1000 frequency did not change with DPC sensitization; there was no evidence of global repertoire structure alterations. Repeated subsampling changed both the strength of the expansion versus patch-test correlation and the threshold at which that correlation became significant. Expanded TCRs formed significantly more large CDR3 similarity clusters than pre-sensitization or healthy control sets, consistent with antigen-driven responses. Because every patient had alopecia, a presumed autoimmune disease, the patients' immune response might differ from that of healthy individuals. A positive correlation was found between the number of PT1 expanded TCRs and patch test score, with significance reached at thresholds 8, 16 and 32 but not 4.

Recombination joined TRBV27 with TRBJ1-2, with no confident D gene call. The origin of this receptor is a woman aged 18-35 years with alopecia areata. Some clones in this sample may be carry-over from other donors' samples. The sample consisted of whole blood, taken in connection with sensitization to the hapten diphenylcyclopropenone (DPC). CDR3 protein: CASSYNPRNYGYTF. The DNA is TGTGCCAGCAGTTATAACCCTCGAAACTATGGCTACACCTTC.